This TCR beta chain was retrieved from a study of T-cell reconstitution after alpha-beta-depleted transplantation in children. This clonotype was picked up many times. The junction and the germline gene differ at one end; a read error may be behind it. The authors prepared the TCRbeta library with unique molecular identifiers. One entry per CDR3 protein, called by TCRdb with MiXCR from the PCR reads. The sample has 190,000 or so distinct CDR3 sequences; about 6.3% are singletons. The sequence was collected from a human donor who donated a stem cell graft to a child with Wiskott-Aldrich syndrome. Sequenced material: PBMCs from the stem cell graft donor, taken from the stem cell graft.

This chain's CDR3 is CASSQDRVSTHF. CDR3 in DNA: TGCGCCAGCAGCCAAGATCGCGTTTCTACCCACTTC. This chain joins TRBV4-3 and TRBJ1-2; D unresolved. Germline-derived CDR1 and CDR2 are LGHNA and YSLEER. The CDR3 loop spans 12 amino acids.